One T cell receptor (beta chain) is described in this entry. Its antigen is still unknown. The CDR3 consists of 14 residues. V dropped 1 base and J dropped 4 bases, with 9 bases sitting between them. CDR1 and CDR2 (germline): KGHDR, SFDVKD. The data were obtained in a study of CD8 T cells in Susac syndrome. Overall study: The Susac syndrome patients that were sequenced included over 5 with active disease and under 10 in remission.

With random hexamers, reverse transcription was performed on roughly 0.5 to 1 ug of RNA. TCR beta CDR3 was amplified by immunoSEQ covering 54 Vbeta and 13 Jbeta. A single record per CDR3 protein comes from TCRdb applying MiXCR to the immunoSEQ multiplex PCR reads. The data show roughly 150,000 distinct CDR3 sequences, approximately 94% seen once. Regarding the study as a whole: CD4+ repertoires of Susac syndrome patients lacked detectable clonal expansion.

This chain uses TRBV24-1 with TRBJ1-2, with unresolved D. The source is a human donor with Susac syndrome. Sample: CD4+ T cells from PBMCs. The CDR3 protein is CATSDFSASYGYTF. CDR3 DNA sequence: TGTGCCACCAGTGATTTCTCAGCCTCCTATGGCTACACCTTC.